The sequence of this T cell receptor (beta chain) was determined in a study of T cells in localized non-small cell lung cancer. The protocol was immunoSEQ multiplex PCR, while the TCRdb copy is restricted to in-frame clones and leaves out a portion. The sample has tens of thousands of clones; less than 95% are singletons. The CDR3 runs to 15 residues. With V trimmed by 5 bases and J by 4 bases, 3 bases remained unmatched. Germline V lookup: CDR1 MNHEY, CDR2 SVGAGI. As regards this clone: Its specificity is unknown.

Study-wide results and caveats: Highest T cell clonality was seen in uninvolved adjacent lung, surpassing that measured in tumor. In adjacent lung, a median about 54 of the top 100 tumor clones were found.

Here the sequenced sample was peripheral blood, taken before any cancer treatment. The J gene is TRBJ2-1, the V gene TRBV6-5; 12 positions match TRBD2. The TCR was taken from a woman aged 35 to 69 with stage I lung adenocarcinoma. CDR3 nucleotides: TGTGCCAGCAGTCCAGGGACTAGCGGGTACAATGAGCAGTTCTTC. Translation: CASSPGTSGYNEQFF.